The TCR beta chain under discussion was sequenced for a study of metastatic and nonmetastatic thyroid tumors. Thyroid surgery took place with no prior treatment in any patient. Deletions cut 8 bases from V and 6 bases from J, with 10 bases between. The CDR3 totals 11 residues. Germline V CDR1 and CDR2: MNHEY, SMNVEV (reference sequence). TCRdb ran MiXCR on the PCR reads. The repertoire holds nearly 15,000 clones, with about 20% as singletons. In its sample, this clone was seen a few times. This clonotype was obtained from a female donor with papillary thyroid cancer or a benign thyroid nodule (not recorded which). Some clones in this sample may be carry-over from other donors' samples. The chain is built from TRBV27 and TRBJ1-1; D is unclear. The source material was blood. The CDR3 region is CASQGSSEAFF. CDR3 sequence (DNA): TGTGCCAGCCAAGGTAGTTCTGAAGCTTTCTTT.